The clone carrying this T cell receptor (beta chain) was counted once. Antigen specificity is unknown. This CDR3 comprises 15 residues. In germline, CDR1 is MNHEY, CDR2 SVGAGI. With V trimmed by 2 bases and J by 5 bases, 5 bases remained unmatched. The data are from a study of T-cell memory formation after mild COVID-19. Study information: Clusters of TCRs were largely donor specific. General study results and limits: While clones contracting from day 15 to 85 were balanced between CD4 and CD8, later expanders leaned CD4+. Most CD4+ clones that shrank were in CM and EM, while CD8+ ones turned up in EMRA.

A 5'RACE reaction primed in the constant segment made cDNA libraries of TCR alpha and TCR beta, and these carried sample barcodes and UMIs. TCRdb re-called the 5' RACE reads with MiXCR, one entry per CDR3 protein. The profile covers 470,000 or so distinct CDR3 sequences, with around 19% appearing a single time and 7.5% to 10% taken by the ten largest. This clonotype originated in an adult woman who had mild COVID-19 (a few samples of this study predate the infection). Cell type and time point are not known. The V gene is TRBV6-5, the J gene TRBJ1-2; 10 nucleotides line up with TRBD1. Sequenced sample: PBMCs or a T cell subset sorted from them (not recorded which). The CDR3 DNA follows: TGTGCCAGCAGTTACGAGGGACAGGGGAAGTATGGCTACACCTTC. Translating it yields CASSYEGQGKYGYTF.